One and the same sample provided the 23 T cell receptor beta chains below, sequenced in a study of beta chain features in type 1 diabetes. Study-wide results and caveats: The study found moderately but significantly shorter TCRB CDR3s in all four CD4+ subsets of Type 1 diabetes patients.

The isolated RNA, all of it, was reverse transcribed, so expressed TCRB transcripts were what got sequenced. Using immunoSEQ multiplex PCR, the repertoire was profiled, and TCRdb retains in-frame clones only, with some absent. The sample records 250,000 to 300,000 clones, roughly 13% being singletons. For these TCRs, the target antigens are not known. Source material: naive CD4+ T cells from blood. Receptors originate from a man aged 25 to 40 with type 1 diabetes.

The V call is TRBV19, the J call TRBJ2-3; 10 bases align to TRBD2. The trim removed 3 bases at V and 1 base at J, leaving 7 bases unmatched. In germline, CDR1 is LNHDA, CDR2 SQIVND (reference sequence). This CDR3 is 17 amino acids long. The CDR3 nucleotides are TGTGCCAGTAGTATCTTCTCCGGGACTAGCGGCACAGATACGCAGTATTTT. This codes for CASSIFSGTSGTDTQYF.

Worth noting for this clone: Additional DNA sequences in this sample encode the identical CDR3. This chain joins TRBV20-1 and TRBJ2-1; the D is unclear. Between the trimmed V and J ends, which lost 3 bases and 7 bases, there was a span of 4 bases. Looked up from germline, CDR1 is DFQATT and CDR2 is SNEGSKA (reference sequence). This CDR3 is 10 amino acids long. The CDR3: CSASRNEQFF. In DNA, the CDR3 is TGCAGTGCTAGCAGAAATGAGCAGTTCTTC.

The CDR3 DNA reads TGTGCCAGCAGCTTGCAGGGAGGGACTGAAGCTTTCTTT. Protein sequence: CASSLQGGTEAFF. The V and J genes are TRBV5-4 and TRBJ1-1; TRBD1 is a possible D gene (5 bases). The CDR3 totals 13 residues. V was pared by 1 base and J by 5 bases, with 9 bases between. Germline assignment: CDR1 SGHNT and CDR2 YYREEE (reference sequence).

This clone has just a few counts. The genes are TRBV27 and TRBJ2-7, with D possibly matching TRBD1 (6 bases). Deletions cut 6 bases from V and 2 bases from J, with 11 bases between. Germline lookup yields CDR1 MNHEY and CDR2 SMNVEV (reference sequence). CDR3 length equals 13 residues. Here the CDR3 DNA reads TGTGCCAGCAGCCGGGACATAGCCTACGAGCAGTACTTC. The encoded protein is CASSRDIAYEQYF.

This clone has a handful of counts. The V gene is TRBV25-1, the J gene TRBJ2-5; possible D gene TRBD1, 5 bases. Trimming pared 3 bases from V and 5 bases from J, leaving 10 bases between. Germline assignment: CDR1 MGHDK and CDR2 SYGVNS. This CDR3 is 13 amino acids long. The CDR3 loop reads CASSDRWGETQYF. The CDR3 coding sequence is TGTGCCAGCAGTGATCGCTGGGGCGAGACCCAGTACTTC. The full variable domain, its missing parts supplied by reference TRBV25-1 and TRBJ2-5, is EADIYQTPRYLVIGTGKKITLECSQTMGHDKMYWYQQDPGMELHLIHYSYGVNSTEKGDLSSESTVSRIRTEHFPLTLESARPSHTSQYLCASSDRWGETQYFGPGTRLLVL.

As regards this clone: This same CDR3 is encoded by further DNA sequences in the sample. This sequence joins TRBV7-3 and TRBJ2-5; 9 bases line up with TRBD2. Looked up from germline, CDR1 is SGHTA and CDR2 is FQGTGA. Trimming at V came to 5 bases and at J to 5 bases, leaving 3 bases not matched to a gene. CDR3 size: 13 residues. The CDR3 DNA reads as TGTGCCAGCAGCCCAGGGACTAGCGAGACCCAGTACTTC. It specifies CASSPGTSETQYF.

This clone was picked up a small number of times. The CDR3 DNA reads TGCGCCAGCAGCCCCGGGTCAGTCGGAGATACGCAGTATTTT. As protein: CASSPGSVGDTQYF. This chain connects TRBV5-1 to TRBJ2-3; D remains unclear. V lost 4 bases and J lost 5, with 14 bases in between. The CDR3 is 14 residues long. Per germline, CDR1 SGHRS and CDR2 YFSETQ.

V gene TRBV30 combines with J gene TRBJ2-1; 8 bases agree with TRBD2. Germline V gives CDR1 GTSNPN, CDR2 SVGIG (reference sequence). V shed 0 bases, J shed 3 bases, and the junction held 4 bases outside the gene matches. This CDR3 has 15 amino acids. The CDR3 sequence is CAWSVGTRIYNEQFF. The CDR3 nucleotides read TGTGCCTGGAGTGTCGGGACTAGGATCTACAATGAGCAGTTCTTC. Together with reference TRBV30 and TRBJ2-1, the CDR3 gives the full variable domain: SQTIHQWPATLVQPVGSPLSLECTVEGTSNPNLYWYRQAAGRGLQLLFYSVGIGQISSEVPQNLSASRPQDRQFILSSKKLLLSDSGFYLCAWSVGTRIYNEQFFGPGTRLTVL.

This chain links TRBV7-9 with TRBJ2-2; 11 nucleotides agree with TRBD2. Trimming cost V 5 bases and J 5 bases; bases outside gene matches: 10. The V gene's germline CDR1 is SEHNR and CDR2 FQNEAQ (reference sequence). The CDR3 sequence is 17 residues long. DNA for the CDR3: TGTGCCAGCAGCGAGAGTCCAGCTAGCGGGAGGACCGGGGAGCTGTTTTTT. This translates into CASSESPASGRTGELFF.

This sequence joins TRBV2 and TRBJ2-2, with D uncertain. This CDR3 has 13 residues. In germline, CDR1 is SNHLY, CDR2 FYNNEI. Between the trimmed V and J ends, which lost 7 bases and 5 bases, there was a span of 11 bases. The CDR3 DNA reads as TGTGCCAGCACTACGGTCGGGACCGGGGAGCTGTTTTTT. As protein: CASTTVGTGELFF.

This clone occurred a few times. This rearrangement joins TRBV5-1 to TRBJ2-5, with 12 bases lining up with TRBD2. Germline CDR1 reads SGHRS; CDR2 reads YFSETQ. Losses at the gene ends were 1 base for V and 5 bases for J; bases not matched to a gene: 3. This CDR3 is built from 15 residues. The CDR3 reads CASSLIGTSGETQYF. CDR3 nucleotide sequence: TGCGCCAGCAGCTTGATTGGGACTAGCGGGGAGACCCAGTACTTC.

About this clone itself: The DNA is omitted, as the CDR3 cannot be located on it reliably, and the CDR3 follows TCRdb's listing. The CDR3 spells CASSSGQGYGYTF. The chain uses TRBV2 and TRBJ1-2; the tabulated D call, TRBD1, remains unverified against the DNA. Germline loops: CDR1 SNHLY, CDR2 FYNNEI. The length of the CDR3 is 13 amino acids, counting both ends.

The rearrangement joins TRBV5-8 to TRBJ2-3; 8 bases are a match to TRBD2. Germline CDR1 reads SGHTS; CDR2 reads YDEGEE. V was pared by 0 bases and J by 9 bases, with 12 bases of the junction left unmatched. This CDR3 spans 16 amino acids. The CDR3 DNA is TGTGCCAGCAGCTTGGTTGGTAGCGGGGCGCGAGGCACGCAGTATTTT. It codes for CASSLVGSGARGTQYF.

V gene TRBV2 combines with J gene TRBJ1-2; TRBD1 aligns across 10 bases. Losses at the gene ends were 0 bases for V and 5 bases for J; bases not matched to a gene: 6. Per the germline V gene, CDR1 is SNHLY and CDR2 is FYNNEI. The CDR3 has 16 residues. Here the CDR3 DNA reads TGTGCCAGCAGTGAAGCAAGGACAGGGGGGGGTTATGGCTACACCTTC. Protein: CASSEARTGGGYGYTF.

This clone was counted only a few times. This chain links TRBV9 with TRBJ1-1; D not certain. In germline, CDR1 is SGDLS, CDR2 YYNGEE. V was clipped by 4 bases and J by 4 bases, with 17 bases between them. This CDR3 is built from 15 residues. CDR3 amino acids: CASSSSTRDGTEAFF. CDR3 bases: TGTGCCAGCAGCTCCTCGACCCGGGATGGCACTGAAGCTTTCTTT.

Only a few counts were recorded for this clone. The chain links TRBV2 to TRBJ1-1; D is possibly TRBD1 (6 bases). This CDR3 comprises 13 residues. The ends were cut back, 7 bases at V and 7 bases at J, with 16 bases in the middle. Per germline, CDR1 SNHLY and CDR2 FYNNEI. The CDR3 coding sequence is TGTGCCAGCAAGCGACAGGAGACTTTTGAAGCTTTCTTT. It is translated as CASKRQETFEAFF.

The chain has TRBV4-1 and TRBJ2-2, with 8 positions matching TRBD2. Germline V gene data show CDR1 as MGHRA and CDR2 as YSYEKL. CDR3 size: 19 residues. V lost 5 bases to trimming and J lost 3 bases; unmatched junction nucleotides: 17. CDR3 sequence reads: CASSNLPGGPLVYTGELFF. DNA for the CDR3: TGCGCCAGCAGCAATCTTCCGGGAGGGCCTTTGGTGTACACCGGGGAGCTGTTTTTT.

V gene TRBV25-1 combines with J gene TRBJ2-1, with 9 bases that match TRBD1. The V segment lost 2 bases and the J segment 5 bases; nucleotides outside the gene matches: 4. The CDR3 length is 15 residues. Per germline, CDR1 MGHDK and CDR2 SYGVNS. CDR3 DNA: TGTGCCAGCAGTGAACCCCGACAGGGGGACAATGAGCAGTTCTTC. Translated: CASSEPRQGDNEQFF.

The rearrangement uses TRBV5-1 and TRBJ1-1, with 9 nucleotides matching TRBD1. The CDR3 extends over 15 amino acids. Trimming at V came to 6 bases and at J to 4 bases, leaving 10 bases not matched to a gene. CDR1 and CDR2 (germline): SGHRS, YFSETQ. CDR3 in DNA: TGCGCCAGCACTCCGGCCGGGGACAGGGTCACTGAAGCTTTCTTT. This codes for CASTPAGDRVTEAFF.

The rearrangement uses TRBV6-1 and TRBJ2-1; 9 bases fit TRBD1. Trimming removed 6 bases from V and 7 bases from J; junction bases left unmatched: 10. The CDR3 extends over 15 amino acids. The germline V gene encodes CDR1 MNHNS and CDR2 SASEGT. Here the CDR3 reads CASSAAGTGNNEQFF. CDR3 DNA: TGTGCCAGCAGCGCAGCCGGGACAGGGAATAATGAGCAGTTCTTC.

The gene calls are TRBV7-2 and TRBJ2-1, with a possible D match to TRBD2 (5 bases). V dropped 1 base and J dropped 9 bases, with 10 bases sitting between them. Germline V lookup: CDR1 SGHTA, CDR2 FQGNSA. The CDR3 spans 13 residues. The chain's CDR3 is CASSLVYRGEQFF. DNA of the CDR3: TGTGCCAGCAGCTTAGTGTACCGGGGTGAGCAGTTCTTC.

This chain joins TRBV6-1 and TRBJ1-1, with no clear D. Germline V gene sequence: CDR1 MNHNS, CDR2 SASEGT. The CDR3 extends over 15 amino acids. V was trimmed by 5 bases and J by 1 base, leaving 14 bases between them. The CDR3 DNA sequence: TGTGCCAGCAGTCGGGAGAGGGCCGGGAACACTGAAGCTTTCTTT. Its translation is CASSRERAGNTEAFF.

The chain recombines TRBV10-3 with TRBJ2-7; 7 nucleotides agree with TRBD2. The V segment lost 9 bases and the J segment 6 bases; nucleotides outside the gene matches: 8. CDR3 length: 12 amino acids. Germline V gives CDR1 ENHRY, CDR2 SYGVKD. In DNA form, the CDR3 reads TGTGCCATTGGGGGAGGGTTTGGCGAGCAGTACTTC. Translation: CAIGGGFGEQYF.